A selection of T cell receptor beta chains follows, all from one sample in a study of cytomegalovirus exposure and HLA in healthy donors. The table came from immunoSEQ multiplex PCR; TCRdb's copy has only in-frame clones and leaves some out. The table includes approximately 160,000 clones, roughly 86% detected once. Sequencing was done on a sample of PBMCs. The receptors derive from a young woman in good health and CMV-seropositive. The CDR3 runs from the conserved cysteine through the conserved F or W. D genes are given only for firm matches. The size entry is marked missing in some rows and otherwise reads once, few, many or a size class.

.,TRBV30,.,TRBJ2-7,CAWRRVAVSYEQYF,TGTGCCTGGAGGAGAGTAGCGGTTTCCTACGAGCAGTACTTC
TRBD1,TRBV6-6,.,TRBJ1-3,CASGDRLGSGNTIYF,TGTGCCAGCGGGGACAGGTTGGGCTCTGGAAACACCATATATTTT
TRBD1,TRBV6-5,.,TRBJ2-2,CASSLYDRGSGELFF,TGTGCCAGCAGCTTATATGACAGGGGCTCCGGGGAGCTGTTTTTT
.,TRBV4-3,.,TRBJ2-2,CASSQDPGYPGELFF,TGCGCCAGCAGCCAAGACCCAGGGTATCCCGGGGAGCTGTTTTTT
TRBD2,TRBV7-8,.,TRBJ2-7,CASSSFLLAGGFYEQYF,TGTGCCAGCAGCTCTTTCCTCCTAGCGGGGGGGTTCTACGAGCAGTACTTC
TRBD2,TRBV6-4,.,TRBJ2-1,CASSEQAGRNEQFF,TGTGCCAGCAGTGAACAAGCGGGAAGGAATGAGCAGTTCTTC
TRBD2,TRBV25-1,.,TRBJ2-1,CASSDWGGNVYNEQFF,TGTGCCAGCAGTGATTGGGGGGGGAACGTTTACAATGAGCAGTTCTTC
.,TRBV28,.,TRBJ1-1,CASSPNRVKAFF,TGTGCCAGCAGTCCAAACAGGGTAAAGGCTTTCTTT
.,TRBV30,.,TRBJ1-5,CACGQPASNQPQHF,TGTGCCTGTGGACAGCCTGCTAGCAATCAGCCCCAGCATTTT
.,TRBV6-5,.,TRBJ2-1,CASSYTAYNEQFF,TGTGCCAGCAGTTACACAGCTTACAATGAGCAGTTCTTC
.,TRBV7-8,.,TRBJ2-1,CASSYTGSYNEQFF,TGTGCCAGCAGCTATACAGGGTCCTACAATGAGCAGTTCTTC
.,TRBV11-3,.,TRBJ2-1,CASSSGDLYNEQFF,TGTGCCAGCAGCTCAGGGGATCTTTACAATGAGCAGTTCTTC
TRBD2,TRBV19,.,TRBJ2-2,CASTRGGSTGELFF,TGTGCCAGTACCCGGGGGGGATCCACCGGGGAGCTGTTTTTT
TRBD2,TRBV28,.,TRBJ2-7,CASSLGGLPSGSMSEYEQYF,TGTGCCAGCAGTTTAGGGGGACTCCCTAGCGGTTCCATGTCGGAATACGAGCAGTACTTC
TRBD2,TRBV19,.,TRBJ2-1,CASSPPLADNPVDEQFF,TGTGCCAGTAGCCCCCCTCTAGCGGACAACCCGGTGGATGAGCAGTTCTTC
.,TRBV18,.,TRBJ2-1,CASSPGTDNEQFF,TGTGCCAGCTCACCAGGCACCGACAATGAGCAGTTCTTC
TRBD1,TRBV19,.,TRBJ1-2,CASHPGQGLYGYTF,TGTGCCTCCCATCCGGGACAGGGATTATATGGCTACACCTTC
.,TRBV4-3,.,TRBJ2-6,CASSQGSGIHSGANVLTF,TGCGCCAGCAGCCAAGGTTCAGGGATTCACTCTGGGGCCAACGTCCTGACTTTC
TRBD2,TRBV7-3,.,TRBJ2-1,CASSLGTSGEQFF,TGTGCCAGCAGCTTAGGGACTAGCGGGGAGCAGTTCTTC
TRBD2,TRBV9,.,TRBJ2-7,CASSATSGRGNEQYF,TGTGCCAGCAGCGCGACTAGCGGGAGAGGGAACGAGCAGTACTTC
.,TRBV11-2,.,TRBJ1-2,CASSLDRNYGYTF,TGTGCCAGCAGCTTGGACAGAAACTATGGCTACACCTTC
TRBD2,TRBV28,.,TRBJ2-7,CASNPAGGVSYEQYF,TGTGCCAGCAACCCAGCGGGAGGGGTCTCCTACGAGCAGTACTTC
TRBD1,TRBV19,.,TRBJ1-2,CASSIGQGYGYTF,TGTGCCAGTAGTATCGGACAGGGATATGGCTACACCTTC
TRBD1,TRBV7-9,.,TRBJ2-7,CASSFTGALLYEQYF,TGTGCCAGCAGCTTTACAGGGGCCCTCCTCTACGAGCAGTACTTC
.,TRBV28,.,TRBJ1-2,CASGTVTGGYGYTF,TGTGCCAGCGGAACCGTGACAGGTGGATATGGCTACACCTTC
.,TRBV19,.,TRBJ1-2,CASSSTEIYGYTF,TGTGCCAGTAGTAGTACAGAGATATATGGCTACACCTTC
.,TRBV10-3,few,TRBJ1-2,CAISDGRVNGYTF,TGTGCCATCAGTGATGGCAGGGTAAATGGCTACACCTTC
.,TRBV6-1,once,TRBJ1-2,CASSVSPGVGDYGYTF,TGTGCCAGCAGTGTATCTCCGGGAGTGGGTGACTATGGCTACACCTTC
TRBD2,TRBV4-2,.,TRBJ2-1,CASSPKAGGGYNEQFF,TGTGCCAGCAGCCCAAAAGCGGGAGGGGGGTACAATGAGCAGTTCTTC
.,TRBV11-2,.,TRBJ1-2,CASSLGATGQGYTF,TGTGCCAGCAGCTTAGGGGCAACGGGACAAGGCTACACCTTC
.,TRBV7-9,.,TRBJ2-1,CASSWGVDVEQFF,TGTGCCAGCAGCTGGGGGGTCGATGTTGAGCAGTTCTTC
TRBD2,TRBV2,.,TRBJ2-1,CASSTGTSDYNEQFF,TGTGCCAGCAGTACCGGGACTAGCGATTACAATGAGCAGTTCTTC
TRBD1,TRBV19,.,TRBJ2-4,CASMDRFNGQAKNIQYF,TGTGCCAGTATGGACAGGTTTAACGGCCAAGCCAAAAACATTCAGTACTTC
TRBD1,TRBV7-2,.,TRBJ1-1,CASSSGQGTEAFF,TGTGCCAGCAGCTCCGGACAGGGGACTGAAGCTTTCTTT
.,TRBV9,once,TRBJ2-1,CASSVWSSYNEQFF,TGTGCCAGCAGCGTATGGAGTTCCTACAATGAGCAGTTCTTC
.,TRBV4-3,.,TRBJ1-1,CASSQETQGNTEAFF,TGCGCCAGCAGCCAAGAGACACAGGGGAACACTGAAGCTTTCTTT
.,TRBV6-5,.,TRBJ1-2,CASSYGTRGYTF,TGTGCCAGCAGTTACGGGACAAGGGGCTACACCTTC
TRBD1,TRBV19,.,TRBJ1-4,CASQTGAANEKLFF,TGTGCCAGTCAGACAGGGGCGGCTAATGAAAAACTGTTTTTT
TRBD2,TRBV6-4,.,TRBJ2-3,CASSETSGRDSQYF,TGTGCCAGCAGTGAAACTAGCGGGAGGGATAGTCAGTATTTT
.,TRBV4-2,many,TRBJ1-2,CASSLSGSNYGYTF,TGTGCCAGCAGCTTGTCGGGTTCCAACTATGGCTACACCTTC
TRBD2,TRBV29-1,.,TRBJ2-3,CSVKGGTSGRAVTQYF,TGCAGCGTGAAGGGCGGGACTAGCGGGAGGGCCGTTACGCAGTATTTT
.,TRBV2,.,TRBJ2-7,CASSSREIPYEQYF,TGTGCCAGCAGTTCCCGCGAGATACCCTACGAGCAGTACTTC
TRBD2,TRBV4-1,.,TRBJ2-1,CASSQEGGTYNEQFF,TGCGCCAGCAGCCAAGAGGGGGGGACCTACAATGAGCAGTTCTTC
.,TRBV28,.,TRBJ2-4,CASSPNAAGAKNIQYF,TGTGCCAGCAGTCCCAACGCAGCGGGAGCCAAAAACATTCAGTACTTC
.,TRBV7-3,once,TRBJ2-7,CASSSPSNEQYF,TGTGCCAGCAGCTCACCTAGCAACGAGCAGTACTTC
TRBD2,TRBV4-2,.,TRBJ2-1,CASSQSGSGEQFF,TGTGCCAGCAGCCAAAGCGGGAGCGGTGAGCAGTTCTTC
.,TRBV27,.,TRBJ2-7,CASTMTRGYEQYF,TGTGCCAGCACCATGACCAGGGGCTACGAGCAGTACTTC
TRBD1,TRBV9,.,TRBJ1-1,CASSAETGGWTEAFF,TGTGCCAGCAGCGCGGAGACAGGGGGTTGGACTGAAGCTTTCTTT
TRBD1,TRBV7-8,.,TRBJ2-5,CASSSRTGWETQYF,TGTGCCAGCAGCTCTAGGACAGGGTGGGAGACCCAGTACTTC
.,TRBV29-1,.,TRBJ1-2,CSVVRDAGYTF,TGCAGCGTTGTGAGGGATGCTGGCTACACCTTC
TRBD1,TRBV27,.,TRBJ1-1,CASSGRTGDTEAFF,TGTGCCAGCAGTGGGCGGACAGGGGACACTGAAGCTTTCTTT
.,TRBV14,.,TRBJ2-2,CASSQDRRHPWNTGELFF,TGTGCCAGCAGCCAAGATAGGAGGCATCCTTGGAACACCGGGGAGCTGTTTTTT